The next 14 T cell receptor beta chains were all read from a single sample in a study of PD-L1 blockade in urothelial cancer. Time point indicated: pretreatment peripheral blood. Data came from immunoSEQ multiplex PCR; TCRdb stores just in-frame clones and leaves some out. The sample shows around 82,000 clones, 84% of them seen only once. The source was PBMCs, collected around atezolizumab (anti-PD-L1) treatment. These receptors were collected from a man between 60 and 75 years old with urothelial cancer.

V is TRBV5-4 and J is TRBJ2-7; TRBD1 matches 8 bases. J lost 6 bases, V lost 4 bases, and 12 bases had no gene match. Germline loops: CDR1 SGHNT, CDR2 YYREEE (reference sequence). The CDR3 runs 15 residues. In nucleotides, the CDR3 is TGTGCCAGCAGCACGGGACAGGCGCCGGCTTTCGAGCAGTACTTC. Translated, it gives CASSTGQAPAFEQYF. Looking up the rest from reference TRBV5-4 and TRBJ2-7 gives the full variable domain: ETGVTQSPTHLIKTRGQQVTLRCSSQSGHNTVSWYQQALGQGPQFIFQYYREEENGRGNFPPRFSGLQFPNYSSELNVNALELDDSALYLCASSTGQAPAFEQYFGPGTRLTVT.

The genes are TRBV5-1 and TRBJ2-7; 7 nucleotides agree with TRBD1. CDR1 is SGHRS and CDR2 is YFSETQ in the germline V gene. The ends lost 2 bases at V and 4 bases at J; junction bases unmatched: 9. The CDR3 length is 15 residues. CDR3 bases: TGCGCCAGCAGCTTCTCAGGGGGACAGCTGTACGAGCAGTACTTC. Translating it yields CASSFSGGQLYEQYF.

This rearrangement joins TRBV4-2 to TRBJ2-4, with 13 bases fitting TRBD2. The CDR3 length is 17 residues. CDR1 and CDR2 from the germline V gene are LGHNA and YNFKEQ. Germline trimming cut 3 bases from V and 11 bases from J; bases unmatched to any gene: 13. CDR3 in amino acids: CASSQETSGGRNGVQYF. CDR3 coding DNA: TGTGCCAGCAGCCAGGAGACTAGCGGGGGGAGGAACGGGGTTCAGTACTTC.

V and J are TRBV4-1 and TRBJ2-5; 7 bases match TRBD1. Germline V gives CDR1 MGHRA, CDR2 YSYEKL. Trimming at V came to 1 base and at J to 4 bases, leaving 6 bases not matched to a gene. The CDR3 is made up of 15 amino acids. CDR3 sequence reads: CASSQGVRTGETQYF. The DNA of the CDR3 is TGCGCCAGCAGCCAAGGGGTACGGACAGGAGAGACCCAGTACTTC.

The chain has TRBV5-1 and TRBJ2-2, with a possible D match to TRBD1 (6 bases). The CDR3 covers 17 residues. Germline V gives CDR1 SGHRS, CDR2 YFSETQ. The germline V and J ends were trimmed by 4 bases and 6 bases, with 22 bases remaining between them. CDR3 sequence: CASSAYRTGLSPGELFF. CDR3 DNA sequence: TGCGCCAGCAGCGCCTATAGAACAGGGTTGTCCCCCGGGGAGCTGTTTTTT.

J is TRBJ2-1 and V is TRBV2; TRBD2 is a possible D gene (7 bases). Germline CDR1 and CDR2: SNHLY and FYNNEI. The CDR3 sequence is 14 residues long. Trimming left V 9 bases short and J 7 bases short, with 19 bases between. The CDR3 sequence: CARPSTGGGNEQFF. As DNA, the CDR3 is TGTGCCAGACCCTCGACGGGGGGCGGAAATGAGCAGTTCTTC. Full variable domain (rest looked up from reference TRBV2 and TRBJ2-1): EPEVTQTPSHQVTQMGQEVILRCVPISNHLYFYWYRQILGQKVEFLVSFYNNEISEKSEIFDDQFSVERPDGSNFTLKIRSTKLEDSAMYFCARPSTGGGNEQFFGPGTRLTVL.

The genes are TRBV5-1 and TRBJ2-7; weak D call: TRBD1 (6 bases). The CDR3 is 14 residues long. The V end was cut by 5 bases, the J end by 4 bases, with 16 bases between. CDR1 SGHRS and CDR2 YFSETQ come from the germline V gene. The chain's CDR3 is CASRISGTRYEQYF. DNA of the CDR3: TGCGCCAGCAGGATTTCCGGGACACGGTACGAGCAGTACTTC.

The chain links TRBV6-5 to TRBJ1-1; no firm D call. From germline, CDR1 is MNHEY and CDR2 SVGAGI. Trimming took off 6 bases at V and 3 bases at J, with 5 bases between the two ends. The CDR3 contains 11 residues. The CDR3 spells CASSTHTEAFF. The CDR3 DNA reads as TGTGCCAGCAGCACTCACACTGAAGCTTTCTTT.

The rearrangement uses TRBV5-1 and TRBJ2-2; D perhaps matches TRBD1 (6 bases). The CDR3 sequence is 13 residues long. Looked up from germline, CDR1 is SGHRS and CDR2 is YFSETQ. V shed 6 bases and J shed 5 bases, with 11 bases lying between them. The chain's CDR3 is CASNREFTGELFF. The CDR3 DNA reads TGCGCCAGCAACAGGGAGTTTACCGGGGAGCTGTTTTTT.

The chain uses TRBV28 and TRBJ2-7, with 8 bases identical to TRBD1. V lost 5 bases and J lost 3; bases outside the gene matches: 15. The germline CDR1 and CDR2 sequences are MDHEN and SYDVKM. CDR3 length equals 17 residues. The DNA of the CDR3 is TGTGCCAGCAGTCTAACATACGGACAGGGCCCCCTCTACGAGCAGTACTTC. Protein product: CASSLTYGQGPLYEQYF.

This chain uses TRBV19 with TRBJ1-2; 8 bases agree with TRBD1. CDR1 is LNHDA, CDR2 SQIVND, per germline (reference sequence). V lost 5 bases, J lost 3 bases, and 8 bases stayed unmatched. The CDR3 spans 15 residues. The CDR3 nucleotides read TGTGCCAGTAGTTCCCCAGGGGGCGCGCACTATGGCTACACCTTC. Its translation is CASSSPGGAHYGYTF.

This clone was seen once. The chain uses TRBV6-1 and TRBJ2-1; 7 bases are a match to TRBD1. Germline assignment: CDR1 MNHNS and CDR2 SASEGT. Trimming cost V 8 bases and J 8 bases; bases outside gene matches: 9. The CDR3 sequence is 13 residues long. CDR3 amino acids: CASETGVSDEQFF. Written as DNA, the CDR3 is TGTGCCAGCGAAACAGGGGTTTCGGATGAGCAGTTCTTC.

This clone has just a few counts. V gene TRBV28 combines with J gene TRBJ2-7; 11 bases fit TRBD1. In germline, CDR1 is MDHEN, CDR2 SYDVKM. The CDR3 is 14 residues long. J gave up 3 bases and V 4 bases, and 2 bases lay outside the gene matches. The DNA for the CDR3 is TGTGCCAGCAGTTCGGGACAGGGGGTCTACGAGCAGTACTTC. Its protein is CASSSGQGVYEQYF.

The chain carries TRBV18 and TRBJ1-5, with 7 bases identical to TRBD1. J was trimmed by 0 bases and V by 6 bases; bases with no gene match: 5. This CDR3 is 15 amino acids long. Germline assignment: CDR1 KGHSH and CDR2 LQKENI. This CDR3 reads CASSPDRASNQPQHF. The CDR3 DNA is TGTGCCAGCTCTCCCGACAGGGCTAGCAATCAGCCCCAGCATTTT.